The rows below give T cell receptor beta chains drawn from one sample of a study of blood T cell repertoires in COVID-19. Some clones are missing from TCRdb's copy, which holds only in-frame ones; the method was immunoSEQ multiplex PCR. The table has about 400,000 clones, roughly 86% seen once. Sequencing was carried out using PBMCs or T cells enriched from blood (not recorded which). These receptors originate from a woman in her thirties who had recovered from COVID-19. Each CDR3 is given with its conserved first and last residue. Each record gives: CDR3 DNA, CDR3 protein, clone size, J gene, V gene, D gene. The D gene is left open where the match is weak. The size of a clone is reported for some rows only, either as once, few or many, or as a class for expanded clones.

TGTGCCAGCAGCGCGAGCTGGACTAGCGGGAGTTCTTACAATGAGCAGTTCTTC CASSASWTSGSSYNEQFF NA TRBJ2-1 TRBV9 TRBD2
TGTGCCAGCAGCTTAGCCGGACAGGCCCAAGAGACCCAGTACTTC CASSLAGQAQETQYF NA TRBJ2-5 TRBV11-2 TRBD1
TGTGCCAGTAGTATATCCGACAGTTCGTACAATGAGCAGTTCTTC CASSISDSSYNEQFF NA TRBJ2-1 TRBV19 NA
TGCGCCAGCAGCCAAGAAACGACAGGGAACTATGGCTACACCTTC CASSQETTGNYGYTF NA TRBJ1-2 TRBV4-1 TRBD1
TGTGCCAGCAGTTGGAGGGTTTTGGTTTCTGCCATCAATCAGCCCCAGCATTTT CASSWRVLVSAINQPQHF NA TRBJ1-5 TRBV27 NA
TGTGCCAGCTCACCACCGAGGATAGCGGGAGGGCCGCCCACAGATACGCAGTATTTT CASSPPRIAGGPPTDTQYF NA TRBJ2-3 TRBV18 TRBD2
TGTGCCAGCAGCATACCCGGGACAGGGAATCAGCCCCAGCATTTT CASSIPGTGNQPQHF NA TRBJ1-5 TRBV7-8 TRBD1
TGTGCCACCAGACAGGGACCAAACACCATATATTTT CATRQGPNTIYF few TRBJ1-3 TRBV6-5 TRBD1
TGTGCCTGGAGTGTAAACCCGAGATACGAGCAGTACTTC CAWSVNPRYEQYF NA TRBJ2-7 TRBV30 NA
TGTGCCAGCAGCTTATCCCCCTCCAGGTTGGAGACCCAGTACTTC CASSLSPSRLETQYF few TRBJ2-5 TRBV7-8 NA
TGTGCCAGCAGTTTAAGTTCTAGCGGGTTCTACGAGCAGTACTTC CASSLSSSGFYEQYF NA TRBJ2-7 TRBV27 TRBD2
TGTGCCAGCAGCCGGGACATATATAGCAATCAGCCCCAGCATTTT CASSRDIYSNQPQHF NA TRBJ1-5 TRBV7-2 NA
TGTGCCAGCAGCCGGGACAGGGGAGAAAAACTGTTTTTT CASSRDRGEKLFF NA TRBJ1-4 TRBV2 TRBD1
TGTGCCAGCAGCCCGACTGTATATGAAGCTTTCTTT CASSPTVYEAFF NA TRBJ1-1 TRBV6-5 NA
TGTGCCACCAGCAGAGAGAGGGCGGGGCCCTACGAGCAGTACTTC CATSRERAGPYEQYF once TRBJ2-7 TRBV15 NA
TGTGCCAGCAGCCAACCTGACAGCTATGGCTACACCTTC CASSQPDSYGYTF NA TRBJ1-2 TRBV3-1/TRBV3-2 NA
TGCGCCAGCACCTTTAGCGGGGGGGCCTACAATGAGCAGTTCTTC CASTFSGGAYNEQFF once TRBJ2-1 TRBV4-1 TRBD2
TGTGCCAGCAGCCCCACCGGGAACACCGGGGAGCTGTTTTTT CASSPTGNTGELFF NA TRBJ2-2 TRBV7-9 NA
TGTGCCAGCACCCAGGGCGGGAGGACCTACAATGAGCAGTTCTTC CASTQGGRTYNEQFF NA TRBJ2-1 TRBV28 TRBD2
TGTGCCAGTCAAAACGGACAGGCTACCTACGAGCAGTACTTC CASQNGQATYEQYF few TRBJ2-7 TRBV19 TRBD1
TGTGCCAGCAGCCAAGTTTTGGACAGCAACTCTGGGGCCAACGTCCTGACTTTC CASSQVLDSNSGANVLTF NA TRBJ2-6 TRBV4-2 NA
TGTGCCAGCAGCTTAACGCTAGCGGGGCCAGAAAACATTCAGTACTTC CASSLTLAGPENIQYF NA TRBJ2-4 TRBV7-9 TRBD2
TGTGCCACCAGTGAACAACAGGGGGCGACAAGCTCTAACTATGGCTACACCTTC CATSEQQGATSSNYGYTF NA TRBJ1-2 TRBV24-1 TRBD1
TGTGCCAGCAGCCCCTCCCCACAGGGGGGTAATTCACCCCTCCACTTT CASSPSPQGGNSPLHF NA TRBJ1-6 TRBV3-1/TRBV3-2 TRBD1
TGTGCCAGCAGCCAGCGGGGAATCGAGCAGTACTTC CASSQRGIEQYF NA TRBJ2-7 TRBV6-5 TRBD2
TGTGCCAGCAGCGGAGACAGTAACCGCGACCTGGGCGAGCAGTACTTC CASSGDSNRDLGEQYF NA TRBJ2-7 TRBV9 NA
TGTGCCAGCAGCTTAACCCTCGGGACAGCGAACACTGAAGCTTTCTTT CASSLTLGTANTEAFF once TRBJ1-1 TRBV7-3 TRBD1
TGTGCCAGCAGCCAACGACAGGGCGTCGGTGGAAACACCATATATTTT CASSQRQGVGGNTIYF NA TRBJ1-3 TRBV14 TRBD1
TGTGCCAGCAGCTTAGGAGGGAGGCAAGAGACCCAGTACTTC CASSLGGRQETQYF NA TRBJ2-5 TRBV5-4 NA
TGTGCCAGCGAATGTCTCCGGGACTGCTTTAGAAGTAATGGCTACACCTTC CASECLRDCFRSNGYTF NA TRBJ1-2 TRBV3-1/TRBV3-2 NA
TGTGCCTGGAGTACAAGGACAGGCATGTCCCAGCATTTT CAWSTRTGMSQHF NA TRBJ1-5 TRBV30 TRBD1
TGTGCCAGCTCACCCTCTATCGGGGATTCCTCTGGGGCCAACGTCCTGACTTTC CASSPSIGDSSGANVLTF NA TRBJ2-6 TRBV18 NA
TGTGCCAGCAGTTTAATTAAATTCGGCCCCGGAGGGCTATTGAACACTGAAGCTTTCTTT CASSLIKFGPGGLLNTEAFF NA TRBJ1-1 TRBV27 NA
TGCAGCGTTCTCCCTGCAGGGATGAACACTGAAGCTTTCTTT CSVLPAGMNTEAFF NA TRBJ1-1 TRBV29-1 NA
TGTGCCAGCAGTGAGGGACAGGGGGGGGAGACCCAGTACTTC CASSEGQGGETQYF many TRBJ2-5 TRBV6-1 TRBD1
TGTGCCTGGAAGCTGACTAGCTTTGAGCAGTTCTTC CAWKLTSFEQFF NA TRBJ2-1 TRBV30 TRBD2
TGTGCCAGCAAGGGGGACAGGGGAATTTCAAACACTGAAGCTTTCTTT CASKGDRGISNTEAFF NA TRBJ1-1 TRBV28 TRBD1
TGTGCCAGCAGCTCGACAGGCGTCTCCTACGAGCAGTACTTC CASSSTGVSYEQYF NA TRBJ2-7 TRBV7-9 NA
TGCGCCAGCAGCTTGGCATCAGGGTGGGACATTCAGTACTTC CASSLASGWDIQYF NA TRBJ2-4 TRBV5-1 NA
TGTGCCTGGAGTGTAGAAGGGGTAAGGACTGAAGCTTTCTTT CAWSVEGVRTEAFF NA TRBJ1-1 TRBV30 NA
TGTGCCAGCAGCGAGCGAGCCGCGGGAATAGGGGAGACCCAGTACTTC CASSERAAGIGETQYF NA TRBJ2-5 TRBV9 NA
TGTGCCAGCTCATCCGGGACAGGTCCCTACGAGCAGTACTTC CASSSGTGPYEQYF NA TRBJ2-7 TRBV18 TRBD1
TGTGCCAGCAGCGAGCGACAGGGAGGAAATGAAAAACTGTTTTTT CASSERQGGNEKLFF NA TRBJ1-4 TRBV5-4 TRBD1
TGTGCCAGCAGCTCAAGTACAGGGGACGGGAATGAGCAGTTCTTC CASSSSTGDGNEQFF NA TRBJ2-1 TRBV7-6 TRBD1
TGTGCCAGCAGCGTGGGGGCCTACACTGAAGCTTTCTTT CASSVGAYTEAFF NA TRBJ1-1 TRBV9 NA
TGTGCCAGCAGTGTCGGGTGGACTGAAGCTTTCTTT CASSVGWTEAFF NA TRBJ1-1 TRBV2 NA
TGTGCCTTCTCCGTCCGGGACTCCCCTCGCTTC CAFSVRDSPRF NA TRBJ1-2 TRBV30 NA
TGTGCCAGCACCCAGTCCGGGACTTTTAACACCGGGGAGCTGTTTTTT CASTQSGTFNTGELFF NA TRBJ2-2 TRBV7-2 NA
TGTGCCAGCTCACCTCAGGACAGGGAGGTTCAGTACTTC CASSPQDREVQYF NA TRBJ2-4 TRBV18 TRBD1
TGCAGCGTAAAAACGCGGGAGCACGAGCAGTACTTC CSVKTREHEQYF NA TRBJ2-7 TRBV29-1 TRBD2
TGTGCCAGCAGCCCCTATCTCGGGGGGAACACTGAAGCTTTCTTT CASSPYLGGNTEAFF NA TRBJ1-1 TRBV3-1/TRBV3-2 NA
TGTGCCAGCAGCTTAAACAGGGACCAGCCCCAGCATTTT CASSLNRDQPQHF NA TRBJ1-5 TRBV7-3 NA
TGTGCCAGCAGCTTCCAACCCGAGCGGCTGGGGACCGGGGAGCTGTTTTTT CASSFQPERLGTGELFF NA TRBJ2-2 TRBV7-3 NA
TGTGCCAGCAGCGTAGGGGCGGGAGTAGGAGATACGCAGTATTTT CASSVGAGVGDTQYF NA TRBJ2-3 TRBV9 TRBD2
TGTGCCAGCAGCCAAAGGGGATTATCGGACGAGCAGTACTTC CASSQRGLSDEQYF NA TRBJ2-7 TRBV3-1/TRBV3-2 NA
TGTGCCAGCACCGCCATTAACGGGTACCAAGAGACCCAGTACTTC CASTAINGYQETQYF NA TRBJ2-5 TRBV6-5 NA
TGTGCCAGCAGCCCCGGGACACCGAACACTGAAGCTTTCTTT CASSPGTPNTEAFF once TRBJ1-1 TRBV7-3 NA
TGCGCCAGCCAACTAGCGGGGGAACAAGAGACCCAGTACTTC CASQLAGEQETQYF NA TRBJ2-5 TRBV5-1 TRBD2
TGTGCCAGCAGATTTTTAAGGATGGGACATCCGAACTATGGCTACACCTTC CASRFLRMGHPNYGYTF NA TRBJ1-2 TRBV21-1 NA